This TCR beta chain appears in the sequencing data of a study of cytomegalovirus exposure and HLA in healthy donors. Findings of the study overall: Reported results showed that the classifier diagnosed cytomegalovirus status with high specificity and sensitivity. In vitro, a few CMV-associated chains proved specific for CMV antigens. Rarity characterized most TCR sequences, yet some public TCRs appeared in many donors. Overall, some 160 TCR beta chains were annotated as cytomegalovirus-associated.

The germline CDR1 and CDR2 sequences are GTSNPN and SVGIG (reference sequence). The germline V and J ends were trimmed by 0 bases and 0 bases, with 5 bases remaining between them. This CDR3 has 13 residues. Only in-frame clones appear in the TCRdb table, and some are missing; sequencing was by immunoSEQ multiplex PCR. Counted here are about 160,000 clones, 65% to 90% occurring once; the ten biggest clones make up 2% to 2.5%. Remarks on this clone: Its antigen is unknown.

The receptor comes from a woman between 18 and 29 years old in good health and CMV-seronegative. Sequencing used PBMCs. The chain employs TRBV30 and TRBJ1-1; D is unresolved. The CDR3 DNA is TGTGCCTGGAGTGTAAGCATGAACACTGAAGCTTTCTTT. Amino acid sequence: CAWSVSMNTEAFF. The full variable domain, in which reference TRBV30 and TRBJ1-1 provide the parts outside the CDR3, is SQTIHQWPATLVQPVGSPLSLECTVEGTSNPNLYWYRQAAGRGLQLLFYSVGIGQISSEVPQNLSASRPQDRQFILSSKKLLLSDSGFYLCAWSVSMNTEAFFGQGTRLTVV.